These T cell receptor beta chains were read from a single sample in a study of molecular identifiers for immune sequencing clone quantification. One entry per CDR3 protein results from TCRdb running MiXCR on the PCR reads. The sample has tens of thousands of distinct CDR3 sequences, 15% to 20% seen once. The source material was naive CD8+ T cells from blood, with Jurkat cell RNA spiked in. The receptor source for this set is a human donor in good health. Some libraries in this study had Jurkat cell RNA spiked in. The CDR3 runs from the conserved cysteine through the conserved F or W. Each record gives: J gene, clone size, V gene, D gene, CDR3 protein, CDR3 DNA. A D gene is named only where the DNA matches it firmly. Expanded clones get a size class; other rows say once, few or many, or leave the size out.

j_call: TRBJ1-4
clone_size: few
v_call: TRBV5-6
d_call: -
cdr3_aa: CASSWGSNEKLFF
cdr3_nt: TGTGCCAGCAGCTGGGGTTCTAATGAAAAACTGTTTTTT

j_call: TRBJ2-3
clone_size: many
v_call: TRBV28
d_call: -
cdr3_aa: CASSFGDSSTDTQYF
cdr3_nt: TGTGCCAGCAGTTTTGGAGACAGTAGCACAGATACGCAGTATTTT

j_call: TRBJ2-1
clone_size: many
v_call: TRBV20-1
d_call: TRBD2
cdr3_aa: CSASVPLGTSRHNEQFF
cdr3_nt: TGCAGTGCTAGCGTTCCACTCGGGACTAGCCGCCACAATGAGCAGTTCTTC

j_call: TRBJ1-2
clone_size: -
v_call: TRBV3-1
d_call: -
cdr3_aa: CASTLKGGRYGYTF
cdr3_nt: TGTGCCAGCACCCTAAAAGGGGGACGCTATGGCTACACCTTC

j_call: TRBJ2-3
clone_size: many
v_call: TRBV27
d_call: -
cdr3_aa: CASSLSIEADTQYF
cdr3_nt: TGTGCCAGCAGTTTATCTATAGAGGCGGATACGCAGTATTTT

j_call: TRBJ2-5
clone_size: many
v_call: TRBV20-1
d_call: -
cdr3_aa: CSASSLAGETQYF
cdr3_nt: TGCAGTGCTAGCAGCCTAGCTGGAGAGACCCAGTACTTC

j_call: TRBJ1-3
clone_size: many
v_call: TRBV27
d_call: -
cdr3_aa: CARPDGELLSGNTIYF
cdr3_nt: TGTGCCAGACCCGACGGGGAATTACTCTCTGGAAACACCATATATTTT

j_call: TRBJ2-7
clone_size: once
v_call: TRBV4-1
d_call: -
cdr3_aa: CASSLGSQGGLYEQYF
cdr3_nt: TGCGCCAGCAGCCTAGGGAGCCAGGGGGGTCTCTACGAGCAGTACTTC

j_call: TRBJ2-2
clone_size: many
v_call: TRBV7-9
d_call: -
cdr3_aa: CASSSPPGPNTGELFF
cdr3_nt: TGTGCCAGCAGCTCACCACCGGGTCCGAACACCGGGGAGCTGTTTTTT

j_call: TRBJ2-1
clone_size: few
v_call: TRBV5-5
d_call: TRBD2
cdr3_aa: CASSYPGLAGGPAYNEQFF
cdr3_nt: TGTGCCAGCAGCTACCCCGGACTAGCGGGAGGGCCTGCCTACAATGAGCAGTTCTTC

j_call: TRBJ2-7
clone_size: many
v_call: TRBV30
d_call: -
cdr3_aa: CAWSGRVGREQYF
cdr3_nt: TGTGCCTGGAGTGGGAGGGTCGGTCGCGAGCAGTACTTC

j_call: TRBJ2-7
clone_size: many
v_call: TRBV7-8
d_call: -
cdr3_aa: CASSLDGAASYEQYF
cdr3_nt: TGTGCCAGCAGCTTAGATGGGGCCGCCTCCTACGAGCAGTACTTC

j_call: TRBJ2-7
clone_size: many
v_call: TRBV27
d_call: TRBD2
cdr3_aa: CASGAGTSGRAPSYEQYF
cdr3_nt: TGTGCCAGCGGAGCTGGGACTAGCGGGAGGGCCCCCTCCTACGAGCAGTACTTC

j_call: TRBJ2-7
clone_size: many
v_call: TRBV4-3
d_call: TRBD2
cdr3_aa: CASSQGTSGAYEQYF
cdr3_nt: TGCGCCAGCAGCCAGGGGACTAGCGGTGCCTACGAGCAGTACTTC

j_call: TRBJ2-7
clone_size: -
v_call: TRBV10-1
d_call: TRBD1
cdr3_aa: CASSRGQDFSSYEQYF
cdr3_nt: TGCGCCAGCAGCCGCGGACAGGACTTCAGCTCCTACGAGCAGTACTTC

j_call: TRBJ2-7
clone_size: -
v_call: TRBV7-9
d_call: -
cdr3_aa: CASQDGTYEQCF
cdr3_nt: TGTGCCAGTCAGGACGGCACCTACGAGCAGTGCTTC

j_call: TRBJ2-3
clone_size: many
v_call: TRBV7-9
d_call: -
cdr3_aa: CASSPATDTQYF
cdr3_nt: TGTGCCAGCAGCCCGGCCACAGATACGCAGTATTTT

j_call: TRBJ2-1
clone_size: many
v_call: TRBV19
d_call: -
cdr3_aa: CASSIAREPYNEQFF
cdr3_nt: TGTGCCAGTAGTATTGCCCGGGAGCCCTACAATGAGCAGTTCTTC

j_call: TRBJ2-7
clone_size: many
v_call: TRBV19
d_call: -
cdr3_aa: CASSIDPYEQYF
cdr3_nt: TGTGCCAGTAGTATAGATCCCTACGAGCAGTACTTC

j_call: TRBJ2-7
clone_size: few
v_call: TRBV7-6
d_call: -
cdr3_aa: CASSTWLGNDEQYF
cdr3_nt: TGTGCCAGCAGCACATGGTTGGGGAACGACGAGCAGTACTTC

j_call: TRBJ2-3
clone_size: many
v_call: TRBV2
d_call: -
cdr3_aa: CASSEERAGFITDTQYF
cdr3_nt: TGTGCCAGCAGTGAGGAACGGGCGGGGTTTATCACAGATACGCAGTATTTT

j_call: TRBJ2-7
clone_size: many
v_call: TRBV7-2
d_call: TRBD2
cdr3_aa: CASSKGLAGGWYEQYF
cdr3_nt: TGTGCCAGCAGCAAAGGACTAGCGGGAGGGTGGTACGAGCAGTACTTC

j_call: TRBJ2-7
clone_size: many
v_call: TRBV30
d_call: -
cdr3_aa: CAWSNSVEIYEQYF
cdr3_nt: TGTGCCTGGAGCAACTCGGTCGAAATCTACGAGCAGTACTTC

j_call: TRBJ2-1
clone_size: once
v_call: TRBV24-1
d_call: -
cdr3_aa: CATSAPLGGQYNEQFF
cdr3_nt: TGTGCCACCAGTGCTCCACTGGGGGGGCAGTACAATGAGCAGTTCTTC

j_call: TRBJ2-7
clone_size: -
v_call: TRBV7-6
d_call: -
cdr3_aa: CASSLVVTVKVSHYEQYF
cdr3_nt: TGTGCCAGCAGCTTAGTGGTGACAGTCAAGGTGAGCCACTACGAGCAGTACTTC

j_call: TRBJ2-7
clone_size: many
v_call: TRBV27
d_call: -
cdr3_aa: CASSLSAGGRPYEQYF
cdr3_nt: TGTGCCAGCAGTTTGTCGGCCGGAGGACGACCATACGAGCAGTACTTC

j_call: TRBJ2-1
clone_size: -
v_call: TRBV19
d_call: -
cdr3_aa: CASSITGGGGEQFF
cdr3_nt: TGTGCCAGTAGTATAACGGGCGGAGGTGGTGAGCAGTTCTTC

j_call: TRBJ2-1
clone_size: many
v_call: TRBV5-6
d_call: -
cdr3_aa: CASSRGPSPSKEQFF
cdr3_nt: TGTGCCAGCAGCAGAGGGCCATCCCCTTCAAAGGAGCAGTTCTTC

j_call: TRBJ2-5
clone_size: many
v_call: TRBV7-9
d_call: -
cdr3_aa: CASSFKGPQETQYF
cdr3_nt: TGTGCCAGCAGCTTTAAGGGGCCCCAAGAGACCCAGTACTTC

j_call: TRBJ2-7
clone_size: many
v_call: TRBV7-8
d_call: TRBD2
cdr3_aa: CASSPTSGSPYEQYF
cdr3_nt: TGTGCCAGCAGCCCGACTAGCGGGAGCCCCTACGAGCAGTACTTC

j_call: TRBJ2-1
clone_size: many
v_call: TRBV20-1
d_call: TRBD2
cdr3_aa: CSSRPLGTSIGEQFF
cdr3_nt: TGCAGCAGCCGACCCCTGGGGACTAGCATCGGTGAGCAGTTCTTC

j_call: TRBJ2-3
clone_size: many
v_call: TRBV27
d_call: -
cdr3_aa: CASSLGTGVGTDTQYF
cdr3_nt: TGTGCCAGCAGTTTAGGGACGGGGGTAGGCACAGATACGCAGTATTTT

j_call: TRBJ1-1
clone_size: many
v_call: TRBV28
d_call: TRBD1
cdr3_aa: CASYPRTGVSNTEAFF
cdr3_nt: TGTGCCAGCTATCCCCGGACAGGGGTTAGTAACACTGAAGCTTTCTTT

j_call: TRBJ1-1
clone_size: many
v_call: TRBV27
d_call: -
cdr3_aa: CASSQGTINTEAFF
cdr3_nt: TGTGCCAGCAGTCAAGGGACAATTAACACTGAAGCTTTCTTT

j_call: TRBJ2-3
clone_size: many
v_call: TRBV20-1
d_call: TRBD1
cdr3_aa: CSAPWDRGLEDTQYF
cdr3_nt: TGCAGTGCCCCCTGGGACAGGGGGCTAGAAGATACGCAGTATTTT

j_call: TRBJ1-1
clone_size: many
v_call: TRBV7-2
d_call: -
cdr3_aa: CASSATPEPTEAFF
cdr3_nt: TGTGCCAGCAGCGCAACACCCGAACCCACTGAAGCTTTCTTT

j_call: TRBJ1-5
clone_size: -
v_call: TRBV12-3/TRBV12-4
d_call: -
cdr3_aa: CASSLGGGPQHF
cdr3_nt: TGTGCCAGCAGTTTGGGCGGAGGGCCCCAGCATTTT

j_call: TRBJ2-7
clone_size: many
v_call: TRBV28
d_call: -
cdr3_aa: CASSRRGRSYEQYF
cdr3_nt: TGTGCCAGCAGTCGTCGAGGCCGATCCTACGAGCAGTACTTC

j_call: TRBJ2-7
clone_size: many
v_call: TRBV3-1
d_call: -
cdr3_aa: CASGRDDDEQYF
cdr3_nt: TGTGCCAGCGGCCGCGACGATGACGAGCAGTACTTC

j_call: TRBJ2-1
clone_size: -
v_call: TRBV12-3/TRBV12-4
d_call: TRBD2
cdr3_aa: CASIGLAGARSYNEQFF
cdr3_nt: TGTGCCAGCATAGGTCTAGCGGGAGCTCGTTCCTACAATGAGCAGTTCTTC

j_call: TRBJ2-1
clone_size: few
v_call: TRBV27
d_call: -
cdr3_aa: CASSPRAVYEQFF
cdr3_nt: TGTGCCAGCAGTCCCCGAGCGGTCTATGAGCAGTTCTTC

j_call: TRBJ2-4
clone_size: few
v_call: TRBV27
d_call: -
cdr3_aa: CASSLWGSKNIQYF
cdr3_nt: TGTGCCAGCAGTTTGTGGGGATCCAAAAACATTCAGTACTTC

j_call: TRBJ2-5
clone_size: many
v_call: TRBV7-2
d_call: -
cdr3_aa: CASSLDPPETQYF
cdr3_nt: TGTGCCAGCAGCTTAGACCCACCTGAGACCCAGTACTTC

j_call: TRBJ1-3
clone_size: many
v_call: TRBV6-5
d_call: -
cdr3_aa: CASSYQIASGNTIYF
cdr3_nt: TGTGCCAGCAGTTATCAGATAGCCTCTGGAAACACCATATATTTT

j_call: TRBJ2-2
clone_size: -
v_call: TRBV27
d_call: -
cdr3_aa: CASSLVTGSGARELFF
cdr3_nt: TGTGCCAGCAGTTTAGTGACGGGCTCCGGGGCCAGGGAGCTGTTTTTT

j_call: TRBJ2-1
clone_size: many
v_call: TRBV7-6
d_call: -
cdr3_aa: CASSLAGPTNEQFF
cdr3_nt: TGTGCCAGCAGCTTAGCTGGACCCACAAATGAGCAGTTCTTC

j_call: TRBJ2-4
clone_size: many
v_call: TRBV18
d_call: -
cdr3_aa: CASSPPGNENIQYF
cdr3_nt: TGTGCCAGCTCACCACCGGGGAACGAAAACATTCAGTACTTC

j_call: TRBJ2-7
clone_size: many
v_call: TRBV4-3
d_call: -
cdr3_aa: CASSQDNRGEQYF
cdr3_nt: TGCGCCAGCAGCCAAGATAACCGGGGCGAGCAGTACTTC

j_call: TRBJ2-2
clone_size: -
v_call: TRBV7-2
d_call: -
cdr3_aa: CAGSPLTGELFF
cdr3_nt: TGTGCCGGCAGCCCGCTGACCGGGGAGCTGTTTTTT

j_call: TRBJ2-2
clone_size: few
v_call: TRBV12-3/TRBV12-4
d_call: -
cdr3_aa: CASSFLGPTGELFF
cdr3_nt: TGTGCCAGCAGTTTTCTGGGACCCACCGGGGAGCTGTTTTTT

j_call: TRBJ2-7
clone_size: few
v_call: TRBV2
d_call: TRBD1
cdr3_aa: CATGTVYEQYF
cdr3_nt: TGTGCCACCGGGACAGTCTACGAGCAGTACTTC

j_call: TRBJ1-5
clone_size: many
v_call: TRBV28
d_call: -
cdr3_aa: CASSLSRQMNQPQHF
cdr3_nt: TGTGCCAGCAGCTTAAGTCGACAGATGAATCAGCCCCAGCATTTT